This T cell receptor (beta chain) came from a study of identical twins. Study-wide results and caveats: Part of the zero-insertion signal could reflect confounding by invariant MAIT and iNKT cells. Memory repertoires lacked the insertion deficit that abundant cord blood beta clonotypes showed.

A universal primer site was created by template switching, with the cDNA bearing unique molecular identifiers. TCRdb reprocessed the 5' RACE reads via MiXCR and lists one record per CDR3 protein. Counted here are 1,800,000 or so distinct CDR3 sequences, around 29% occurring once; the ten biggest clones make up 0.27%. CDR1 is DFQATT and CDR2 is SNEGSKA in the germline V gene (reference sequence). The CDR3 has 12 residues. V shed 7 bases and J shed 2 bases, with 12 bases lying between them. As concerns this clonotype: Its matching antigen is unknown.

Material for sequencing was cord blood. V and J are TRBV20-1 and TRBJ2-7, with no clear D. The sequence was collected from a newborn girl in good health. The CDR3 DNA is TGCAGTGTGTTACACCATACCTACGAGCAGTACTTC. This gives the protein CSVLHHTYEQYF.